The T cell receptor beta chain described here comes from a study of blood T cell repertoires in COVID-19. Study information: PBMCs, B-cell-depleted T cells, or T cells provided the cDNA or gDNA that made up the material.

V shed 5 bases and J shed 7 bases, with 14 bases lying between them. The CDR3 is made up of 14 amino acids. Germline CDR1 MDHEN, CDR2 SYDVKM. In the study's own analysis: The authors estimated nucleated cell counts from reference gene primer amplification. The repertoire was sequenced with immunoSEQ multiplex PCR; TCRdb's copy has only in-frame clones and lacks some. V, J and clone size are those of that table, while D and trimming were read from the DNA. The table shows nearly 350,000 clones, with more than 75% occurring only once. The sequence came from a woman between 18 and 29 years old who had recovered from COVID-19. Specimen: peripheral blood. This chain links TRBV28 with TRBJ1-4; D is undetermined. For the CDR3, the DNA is TGTGCCAGCAGTCCCGTTGGAGGAGCTGAAAAACTGTTTTTT. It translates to CASSPVGGAEKLFF.